These 31 T cell receptor beta chains were all obtained from the same sample, sequenced in a study of response to subunit inactivated influenza vaccine. TCRdb reanalysed the RT-PCR reads using MiXCR and keeps one entry per CDR3 protein. This table holds around 480,000 distinct CDR3 sequences, 16% found once. Sequencing used CD4+ T cells sorted from PBMCs, obtained around 25 months after vaccination. The receptor set was obtained from a man aged 50 to 75 who received an inactivated influenza vaccine.

In its sample, this clonotype was seen a few times. The genes are TRBV28 and TRBJ2-5, with unresolved D. V lost 6 bases, J lost 7 bases, and 12 bases lay in between. CDR1 and CDR2 (germline): MDHEN, SYDVKM. The CDR3 has 12 residues. CDR3 nucleotides: TGTGCCAGCAGCCGCAGTTTTGGGACCCAGTACTTC. Translation: CASSRSFGTQYF.

This rearrangement joins TRBV11-2 to TRBJ2-3; D not certain. The CDR3 has 13 amino acids. V was cut by 5 bases and J by 10 bases, with 16 bases left in between. Germline loops: CDR1 SGHAT, CDR2 FQNNGV. The DNA for the CDR3 is TGTGCCAGCAGCCCATCTGGTTTCCCCCCGCAGTATTTT. Amino acids: CASSPSGFPPQYF.

This clonotype has a handful of counts. The J gene is TRBJ1-5, the V gene TRBV12-3 or TRBV12-4; 8 bases fit TRBD1. The CDR3 has 16 amino acids. With V trimmed by 6 bases and J by 2 bases, 9 bases remained unmatched. The CDR3 bases are TGTGCCAGCAGCCTGTTCACAGGGGGAGGCAATCAGCCCCAGCATTTT. This gives the protein CASSLFTGGGNQPQHF.

This clonotype was recorded at least ten times. DNA for the CDR3: TGCGCCAGCAGCTTGGGGACAGGGACCACTGAGCAGTTCTTC. Translation gives CASSLGTGTTEQFF. The chain combines TRBV5-1 with TRBJ2-1; 8 bases fit TRBD1. Germline V gene lookup returns CDR1 SGHRS and CDR2 YFSETQ. J gave up 9 bases and V 0 bases, and 5 bases lay outside the gene matches. The CDR3 covers 14 residues.

In its sample, this clonotype was seen a few times. The chain combines TRBV3-1 with TRBJ2-7, with D perhaps TRBD1 (6 bases). Germline values: CDR1 LGHDT, CDR2 YNNKEL (reference sequence). Trimming pared 2 bases from V and 6 bases from J, leaving 20 bases between. This CDR3 spans 16 amino acids. The DNA of the CDR3 is TGTGCCAGCAGCCAAACACGACCGGGACAAGGTGGCGAGCAGTACTTC. Amino acids: CASSQTRPGQGGEQYF.

The chain carries TRBV20-1 and TRBJ1-5; D unclear. Germline CDR1 and CDR2: DFQATT and SNEGSKA (reference sequence). V was trimmed by 3 bases and J by 4 bases, leaving 10 bases between them. The CDR3 loop spans 13 amino acids. The CDR3 sequence: CSASLGVNQPQHF. DNA for the CDR3: TGCAGTGCTAGCCTGGGAGTGAATCAGCCCCAGCATTTT.

V gene TRBV20-1 combines with J gene TRBJ2-3; D might be TRBD2 (6 bases). Between the trimmed V and J ends, which lost 3 bases and 11 bases, there was a span of 15 bases. CDR1 and CDR2 from the germline V gene are DFQATT and SNEGSKA (reference sequence). The CDR3 is 12 amino acids. The CDR3 here is CSASRLPGGQYF. The CDR3 coding sequence is TGCAGTGCTAGTCGTCTTCCCGGGGGGCAGTATTTT.

The gene calls are TRBV14 and TRBJ2-1; the D is unclear. V dropped 1 base and J dropped 0 bases, with 10 bases sitting between them. The V gene's germline CDR1 is SGHDN and CDR2 FVKESK. The CDR3 runs 16 residues. CDR3: CASSQGSTSSYNEQFF. DNA for the CDR3: TGTGCCAGCAGCCAAGGTAGCACGAGCTCCTACAATGAGCAGTTCTTC.

This chain uses TRBV7-2 with TRBJ1-1; D possibly corresponds to TRBD1 (5 bases). The germline gives CDR1 SGHTA, CDR2 FQGNSA. The V gene lost 4 bases and the J gene lost 6 bases, with 12 bases spanning the gap. The CDR3 covers 13 residues. The CDR3 sequence: CASSWGRGAEAFF. The CDR3 nucleotides are TGTGCCAGCAGCTGGGGTCGGGGGGCTGAAGCTTTCTTT. Drawing the rest from reference TRBV7-2 and TRBJ1-1, the complete variable domain is GAGVSQSPSNKVTEKGKDVELRCDPISGHTALYWYRQSLGQGLEFLIYFQGNSAPDKSGLPSDRFSAERTGGSVSTLTIQRTQQEDSAVYLCASSWGRGAEAFFGQGTRLTVV.

This clonotype has only a few counts. The V and J genes are TRBV2 and TRBJ2-2; no firm D call. Germline V gene sequence: CDR1 SNHLY, CDR2 FYNNEI. The CDR3 consists of 15 residues. V shed 1 base and J shed 4 bases, with 10 bases lying between them. CDR3 region: CASSEESVATGELFF. For the CDR3, the DNA is TGTGCCAGCAGTGAAGAGTCGGTAGCCACCGGGGAGCTGTTTTTT.

This clonotype was seen a handful of times. This chain joins TRBV18 and TRBJ1-1; D may be TRBD1 (5 bases). The germline gives CDR1 KGHSH, CDR2 LQKENI. Trimming removed 5 bases at V and 8 bases at J, with 12 bases between. This CDR3 region has 12 residues. Here the CDR3 DNA reads TGTGCCAGCTCAGCCAGAGGGACGGAAGCTTTCTTT. The encoded protein is CASSARGTEAFF.

In this sample, this clonotype turned up a few times. The chain carries TRBV7-9 and TRBJ1-6; maybe TRBD1 (6 bases). The germline CDR1 and CDR2 sequences are SEHNR and FQNEAQ (reference sequence). V shed 7 bases and J shed 4 bases, with 11 bases lying between them. This CDR3 has 14 amino acids. This CDR3 is CASTLGQYNSPLHF. CDR3 bases: TGTGCCAGCACCCTTGGACAGTATAATTCACCCCTCCACTTT.

This clonotype was seen a few times. The V gene is TRBV9, the J gene TRBJ1-2, with a weak D call TRBD1 (6 bases). With 3 bases removed from V and 8 bases from J, the gap between germline ends came to 14 bases. Germline V gene data show CDR1 as SGDLS and CDR2 as YYNGEE. The CDR3 has 13 residues. CDR3 residues: CASSERGMGGYTF. CDR3 DNA: TGTGCCAGCAGCGAGAGGGGGATGGGCGGCTACACCTTC.

This clonotype was observed many times. This chain links TRBV20-1 with TRBJ2-1; D gene uncertain. The CDR3 runs to 15 residues. Trimming removed 3 bases from V and 1 base from J, with 13 bases in between. CDR1 and CDR2 from the germline V gene are DFQATT and SNEGSKA (reference sequence). The CDR3, as DNA: TGCAGTGCTAGTGGCGCGGAGTTTTCCTACAATGAGCAGTTCTTC. Its translation is CSASGAEFSYNEQFF.

This clonotype was counted between two and nine times. This chain connects TRBV24-1 to TRBJ2-2, with 9 bases identical to TRBD2. CDR1 and CDR2 (germline): KGHDR, SFDVKD. V gave up 7 bases and J gave up 3 bases; unmatched junction bases: 11. The CDR3 sequence is 17 residues long. Here the CDR3 DNA reads TGTGCCACCAGCGCCCTTGTGGCGGGGGGGTACACCGGGGAGCTGTTTTTT. Its translation: CATSALVAGGYTGELFF.

In this sample, this clonotype turned up a few times. The chain carries TRBV10-3 and TRBJ1-5; D gene ambiguous. The CDR3 has 12 amino acids. Germline-derived CDR1 and CDR2 are ENHRY and SYGVKD. The ends were cut back, 3 bases at V and 11 bases at J, with 11 bases in the middle. CDR3 coding DNA: TGTGCCATCAGTGATAGCGGGAAGGCCCAGCATTTT. This sequence encodes CAISDSGKAQHF.

The sample holds many counts of this clonotype. The CDR3 sequence: CASSLRQGGTEAFF. DNA of the CDR3: TGTGCCAGCAGCTTAAGGCAAGGAGGAACTGAAGCTTTCTTT. The chain couples TRBV11-2 to TRBJ1-1; D gene uncertain. Deletions cut 2 bases from V and 5 bases from J, with 12 bases between. The germline gives CDR1 SGHAT, CDR2 FQNNGV. This CDR3 region has 14 residues.

The sample holds many counts of this clonotype. V gene TRBV4-2 combines with J gene TRBJ2-7; 8 nucleotides align to TRBD2. Germline CDR1 is LGHNA and CDR2 is YNFKEQ. The J segment lost 3 bases and the V segment lost 0 bases, leaving 7 bases of the junction unmatched. The CDR3 is 16 amino acids. The CDR3 region is CASSQDSSGFFYEQYF. CDR3 bases: TGTGCCAGCAGCCAAGATTCTAGCGGGTTTTTCTACGAGCAGTACTTC.

The J gene is TRBJ1-1, the V gene TRBV4-1; D may be TRBD1 (5 bases). This CDR3 has 14 amino acids. Germline V lookup: CDR1 MGHRA, CDR2 YSYEKL. The ends were cut back, 3 bases at V and 1 base at J, with 9 bases in the middle. The CDR3 nucleotides are TGCGCCAGCAGCCAGATGACAGCGAACACTGAAGCTTTCTTT. This translates into CASSQMTANTEAFF.

This clonotype was seen only a few times. The V call is TRBV12-3 or TRBV12-4, the J call TRBJ2-7; 7 nucleotides agree with TRBD2. Unmatched junction bases numbered 4, after V lost 3 bases and J lost 2 bases. This CDR3 contains 14 residues. CDR3 DNA: TGTGCCAGCAGTTTTGGACTAGGGCCCTACGAGCAGTACTTC. It is translated as CASSFGLGPYEQYF.

This sequence joins TRBV3-1 and TRBJ2-7; 7 positions agree with TRBD1. The J segment lost 2 bases and the V segment lost 1 base, leaving 5 bases of the junction unmatched. Germline V gene sequence: CDR1 LGHDT, CDR2 YNNKEL (reference sequence). The CDR3 runs to 15 residues. The CDR3 DNA is TGTGCCAGCAGCCAAGTTGTGACAGGGCCCTACGAGCAGTACTTC. The encoded protein is CASSQVVTGPYEQYF.

The table lists this clonotype with many counts. In DNA, the CDR3 is TGCGCCAGCAGCCAAGACTTAAGCGGGAGCTGGAACATTCAGTACTTC. It codes for CASSQDLSGSWNIQYF. J is TRBJ2-4 and V is TRBV4-3, with 8 bases lining up with TRBD2. The CDR3 is 16 amino acids. The ends lost 0 bases at V and 7 bases at J; junction bases unmatched: 8. Germline loops: CDR1 LGHNA, CDR2 YSLEER.

In this sample, this clonotype turned up a few times. The V gene is TRBV12-3 or TRBV12-4, the J gene TRBJ2-1; 8 nucleotides agree with TRBD2. The CDR3 is made up of 15 amino acids. Trimming cost V 5 bases and J 10 bases; bases outside gene matches: 13. The CDR3 bases are TGTGCCAGCAGTCCCTCCGGGACTAGGGGGGAAGAGCAGTTCTTC. This gives the protein CASSPSGTRGEEQFF.

This clonotype appeared a few times. The V gene is TRBV2, the J gene TRBJ2-3; D is ambiguous. The ends were cut back, 2 bases at V and 0 bases at J, with 12 bases in the middle. The length of the CDR3 is 16 residues. From germline, CDR1 is SNHLY and CDR2 FYNNEI. The CDR3 DNA reads TGTGCCAGCAGTGAATCCGGAATTGGGAGCACAGATACGCAGTATTTT. Its protein is CASSESGIGSTDTQYF.

This sequence joins TRBV12-3 or TRBV12-4 and TRBJ2-1; 9 bases line up with TRBD2. J gave up 0 bases and V 5 bases, and 8 bases lay outside the gene matches. This CDR3 contains 17 residues. The CDR3 nucleotides are TGTGCCAGCAGTCCACTAGCGGGCGTGCGCTCCTACAATGAGCAGTTCTTC. Protein product: CASSPLAGVRSYNEQFF.

The chain carries TRBV9 and TRBJ2-7; 11 nucleotides agree with TRBD2. The CDR3 covers 16 residues. Per the germline V gene, CDR1 is SGDLS and CDR2 is YYNGEE. Germline trimming cut 4 bases from V and 3 bases from J; bases unmatched to any gene: 9. The chain's CDR3 is CASSTLPSGRSYEQYF. Here the CDR3 DNA reads TGTGCCAGCAGCACACTACCTAGCGGGAGGAGCTACGAGCAGTACTTC.

This clonotype appeared a few times. V is TRBV11-2 and J is TRBJ2-1; 11 positions match TRBD2. The germline CDR1 and CDR2 sequences are SGHAT and FQNNGV. J gave up 14 bases and V 3 bases, and 24 bases lay outside the gene matches. CDR3 length equals 19 residues. The CDR3 DNA reads as TGTGCCAGCAGCTTCCGCCAAACCTCAAGACTAGCGGGATGTCTATGTAAGTTCTTC. Amino acid sequence: CASSFRQTSRLAGCLCKFF.

This clonotype was observed at least ten times. The chain is built from TRBV2 and TRBJ2-7; tentative D call: TRBD1 (6 bases). Per the germline V gene, CDR1 is SNHLY and CDR2 is FYNNEI. V lost 6 bases to trimming and J lost 6 bases, with 21 bases between them. This CDR3 comprises 15 residues. CDR3 sequence reads: CASRLTDSSVGEQYF. CDR3 DNA sequence: TGTGCCAGCAGACTCACGGACAGTTCAGTCGGCGAGCAGTACTTC.

The rearrangement uses TRBV30 and TRBJ2-2; D call uncertain. This CDR3 is built from 15 residues. CDR1 GTSNPN and CDR2 SVGIG come from the germline V gene (reference sequence). Trimming shortened V by 0 bases and J by 5 bases, and 13 bases separated the two germline ends. CDR3 in DNA: TGTGCCTGGAGTGTACGTCAGACACCGACCGGGGAGCTGTTTTTT. Amino acid sequence: CAWSVRQTPTGELFF.

This clonotype was observed a handful of times. This chain uses TRBV7-9 with TRBJ2-7, with 7 bases lining up with TRBD1. V dropped 1 base and J dropped 3; count of bases not matched to a gene: 6. The CDR3 is 15 amino acids. Germline loops: CDR1 SEHNR, CDR2 FQNEAQ (reference sequence). The CDR3 bases are TGTGCCAGCAGCTTAGGATTCGCAGGGGGCTACGAGCAGTACTTC. It specifies CASSLGFAGGYEQYF.

The chain combines TRBV5-6 with TRBJ2-1; 8 positions match TRBD2. This CDR3 region has 15 residues. V trimming: 3 bases; J trimming: 6 bases; junction bases outside the gene matches: 8. Germline V gene lookup returns CDR1 SGHDT and CDR2 YYEEEE. For the CDR3, the DNA is TGTGCCAGCAGCTCTCGGGGACTAGTGGGCAATGAGCAGTTCTTC. It yields the protein CASSSRGLVGNEQFF. Combining the CDR3 with reference TRBV5-6 and TRBJ2-1 gives the whole variable domain DAGVTQSPTHLIKTRGQQVTLRCSPKSGHDTVSWYQQALGQGPQFIFQYYEEEERQRGNFPDRFSGHQFPNYSSELNVNALLLGDSALYLCASSSRGLVGNEQFFGPGTRLTVL.